A single sample gave rise to the 3 T cell receptor beta chains below, sequenced in a study of human T cells and chemical hapten exposure. Time point in this sample: patch test 1, 2 weeks after DPC sensitization. This sample's treatment: therapeutic diphenylcyclopropenone sensitization with weekly scalp DPC. From whole blood left unfractionated, total RNA was extracted. TCRdb recomputed calls from the RACE reads with MiXCR, one row per CDR3 protein. The table shows 50,000 or so distinct CDR3 sequences, with roughly 9.6% occurring only once. The sequences come from whole blood, collected in connection with sensitization to the hapten diphenylcyclopropenone (DPC). Source of these receptors: a woman in her thirties or forties with alopecia areata. Some clones in this sample may be carry-over from other donors' samples.

This clonotype was counted ten times or more. The chain combines TRBV6-5 with TRBJ1-1; TRBD1 is a possible D gene (6 bases). V dropped 9 bases and J dropped 4 bases, with 18 bases sitting between them. Germline-derived CDR1 and CDR2 are MNHEY and SVGAGI. The CDR3 is made up of 14 amino acids. Here the CDR3 reads CASAGALQGTEAFF. CDR3 in DNA: TGTGCCAGTGCAGGGGCCCTCCAAGGCACTGAAGCTTTCTTT.

This clonotype showed up many times. The rearrangement joins TRBV29-1 to TRBJ1-5; possibly TRBD1 for D (6 bases). The CDR3 contains 13 residues. Between the trimmed V and J ends, which lost 6 bases and 5 bases, there was a span of 14 bases. The germline V gene encodes CDR1 SQVTM and CDR2 ANQGSEA. CDR3 DNA sequence: TGCAGCGTGTCGACAGGAACAGATCAGCCCCAGCATTTT. Translation: CSVSTGTDQPQHF.

The chain employs TRBV12-3 or TRBV12-4 and TRBJ1-6; no clear D. CDR3 length: 13 residues. Trimming took 4 bases from V and 7 from J, leaving 8 bases between them. CDR3 bases: TGTGCCAGCAGTTCGGGCAGGAATTCACCCCTCCACTTT. This translates into CASSSGRNSPLHF.